This T cell receptor beta chain is from a study of blood T cell repertoires in COVID-19 (dated by TCRdb to about 2020). For context, the study as a whole: Collaborator samples came from the United States, Italy and Spain and covered acute and convalescent phases of COVID-19. Sample metadata almost always included a de-identified subject ID, COVID-19 status, age in years and sex. Deeply sampled blood TCRbeta repertoires from subjects exposed to, actively infected with, or recovered from COVID-19 were included in the dataset. The repertoires were released in a freely available public database meant as a resource for research on the immune response to SARS-CoV-2. Samples were obtained from the ongoing ImmuneRACE study (first 160 participants) and from 1,254 subjects provided by 6 global collaborators. HLA class I and class II types, where available, came from metadata supplied by the sample provider rather than from assay-based typing. The prospective study material was composed of cDNA or gDNA derived from T cells, B-cell-depleted T cells, or PBMCs.

Study-wide conclusions, independent of this receptor: Clinical and demographic metadata were provided uncurated, with the amount varying by source and participant.

The junction shows trimming of 3 bases on V and 0 bases on J, plus 10 bases between the germline ends. According to the germline V gene (reference sequence), CDR1 reads LNHDA and CDR2 reads SQIVND. Including the terminal cysteine and phenylalanine, the CDR3 comprises 15 residues. Only the CDR3 DNA stays, 45 bases, in frame from base 1. For this clone: Its antigen is unknown. No much larger clone exists at a distance of one base, and base qualities are not known.

At one collaborating source in Seattle, patients were enrolled during active infection and were followed longitudinally through the course of disease. The collaborating institutions used their own protocols to collect whole blood in K2EDTA tubes. For TCRbeta analysis, collaborators shipped samples as frozen whole blood, isolated PBMCs, or DNA extracted from either of those sample types. The immunoSEQ Assay, a bias-controlled multiplex PCR, was used to amplify TCRbeta CDR3 regions from genomic DNA. In the paper's pipeline: Nucleated cell counts per sample were estimated from amplification of reference gene primers within the assay. To quantify the absolute abundance of each unique TCRbeta CDR3 rearrangement, sequence reads were collapsed and filtered. Productive Simpson clonality was computed per sample as the square root of Simpson's diversity index over productive rearrangements. What TCRdb holds here is the immuneACCESS table cut down to in-frame rearrangements. Part of the clones is not present; checked against another copy, under half of the missing clones reflect an unresolved V gene, and the others are unexplained. The DNA gave D and trimming, while V, J and clone size come from that table. The table for this sample lists over 450,000 clones; about 89% of them were counted only once. Of the sample, 7.5% to 9.5% falls within the top ten clones.

The sequence was obtained from a woman aged 45-60 years with COVID-19, enrolled during active disease. The sequenced sample was peripheral blood. In this chain, TRBV19 is recombined with TRBJ2-3, with an unclear D gene assignment. The nucleotide sequence reads TGTGCCAGTAGTATTGTCTCAACTAGCACAGATACGCAGTATTTT. The resulting protein is CASSIVSTSTDTQYF.